The 27 T cell receptor beta chains below were found in one sample sequenced in a study of T cells after posttransplantation cyclophosphamide. Only in-frame clones appear in the TCRdb table, and some are missing; sequencing was by immunoSEQ multiplex PCR. The repertoire consists of about 39,000 clones, none detected only once. The sequenced sample was PBMCs. The receptors here all came from a woman between 45 and 60 years old in good health and a related stem cell transplant donor.

This clone appeared many times. This rearrangement joins TRBV9 to TRBJ2-3; D not resolved. The CDR3 is 16 amino acids. V lost 0 bases to trimming and J lost 2 bases, with 13 bases between them. The germline V gene encodes CDR1 SGDLS and CDR2 YYNGEE. The CDR3, as DNA: TGTGCCAGCAGCGTAGGAGCAGTGTGGGCCACAGATACGCAGTATTTT. Translated: CASSVGAVWATDTQYF. The variable domain in full, with the rest retrieved from reference TRBV9 and TRBJ2-3, is DSGVTQTPKHLITATGQRVTLRCSPRSGDLSVYWYQQSLDQGLQFLIQYYNGEERAKGNILERFSAQQFPDLHSELNLSSLELGDSALYFCASSVGAVWATDTQYFGPGTRLTVL.

This clone was recorded many times. The chain recombines TRBV29-1 with TRBJ2-1; D is ambiguous. The CDR3 spans 16 residues. V lost 0 bases and J lost 0, with 12 bases in between. Looked up from germline, CDR1 is SQVTM and CDR2 is ANQGSEA. As DNA, the CDR3 is TGCAGCGTTGAAGAGACACCCAACCTCTCCTACAATGAGCAGTTCTTC. Protein: CSVEETPNLSYNEQFF.

This clone turned up a few times. The rearrangement joins TRBV28 to TRBJ1-6, with TRBD1 matching 10 bases. The CDR3 totals 14 residues. Per the germline V gene, CDR1 is MDHEN and CDR2 is SYDVKM. After removal of 6 bases from V and 9 bases from J, the junction contained 5 bases not matched to a gene. This CDR3 reads CASRWTGGVSPLHF. The CDR3 region has the DNA TGTGCCAGCAGGTGGACAGGGGGTGTTTCACCCCTCCACTTT.

This clone was recorded many times. CDR3: CASSSGGAGNNEQFF. CDR3 bases: TGTGCCAGCAGTAGCGGGGGGGCCGGGAACAATGAGCAGTTCTTC. J is TRBJ2-1 and V is TRBV27, with 10 bases identical to TRBD2. J gave up 5 bases and V 5 bases, and 6 bases lay outside the gene matches. Germline CDR1 MNHEY, CDR2 SMNVEV (reference sequence). The CDR3 contains 15 residues.

This clone was counted many times. V usage is TRBV4-3 and J usage is TRBJ1-3, with D possibly matching TRBD1 (5 bases). V lost 0 bases and J lost 3, with 9 bases in between. From germline, CDR1 is LGHNA and CDR2 YSLEER. The CDR3 extends over 15 amino acids. Here the CDR3 reads CASSQEWGSGNTIYF. The CDR3 nucleotides read TGCGCCAGCAGCCAAGAATGGGGCAGTGGAAACACCATATATTTT.

This clone was seen ten or more times. J is TRBJ2-7 and V is TRBV7-3; possible D gene TRBD1, 6 bases. CDR1 SGHTA and CDR2 FQGTGA come from the germline V gene. The CDR3 spans 13 residues. Trimming removed 0 bases at V and 6 bases at J, with 9 bases between. The CDR3 is CASSLTWGREQYF. CDR3 nucleotides: TGTGCCAGCAGCTTAACTTGGGGGCGCGAGCAGTACTTC.

This clone was observed many times. Here the CDR3 reads CASSLFSILGQGAGDTQYF. The DNA of the CDR3 is TGTGCCAGCAGCTTGTTTAGCATTCTGGGACAGGGGGCAGGAGATACGCAGTATTTT. V usage is TRBV5-5 and J usage is TRBJ2-3; 12 nucleotides match TRBD1. V was pared by 1 base and J by 5 bases, with 14 bases of the junction left unmatched. This CDR3 spans 19 amino acids. In germline, CDR1 is SGHKS, CDR2 YYEKEE (reference sequence).

This clone was counted many times. The chain is built from TRBV4-1 and TRBJ1-1; TRBD1 is a possible D gene (6 bases). Germline V gene lookup returns CDR1 MGHRA and CDR2 YSYEKL. The CDR3 extends over 15 amino acids. Trimming removed 4 bases at V and 2 bases at J, with 14 bases between. This CDR3 is CASSPQRGGNTEAFF. DNA of the CDR3: TGCGCCAGCAGCCCTCAAAGGGGGGGAAACACTGAAGCTTTCTTT.

This clone was seen at least ten times. The genes are TRBV11-2 and TRBJ2-7; 8 nucleotides align to TRBD1. CDR3 size: 14 residues. The V gene's germline CDR1 is SGHAT and CDR2 FQNNGV. V lost 4 bases to trimming and J lost 5 bases; unmatched junction nucleotides: 7. The CDR3 nucleotides read TGTGCCAGCAGCTACAGGACAGGGTCCCACGAGCAGTACTTC. This gives the protein CASSYRTGSHEQYF.

There are a few counts of this clone. The V gene is TRBV6-4, the J gene TRBJ1-1, with TRBD1 matching over 10 bases. V was clipped by 6 bases and J by 7 bases; unmatched bases: 8. This CDR3 has 14 amino acids. CDR1 is MRHNA and CDR2 is SNTAGT in the germline V gene. CDR3 protein: CASRGTGAWIEAFF. CDR3 in DNA: TGTGCCAGCAGAGGGACAGGGGCTTGGATTGAAGCTTTCTTT.

This clone occurred many times. V usage is TRBV6-5 and J usage is TRBJ2-6; the D gene is possibly TRBD1 (5 bases). The V and J ends lost 6 bases and 12 bases respectively, with 18 bases between them. This CDR3 has 14 amino acids. Germline V gene lookup returns CDR1 MNHEY and CDR2 SVGAGI. The CDR3 DNA follows: TGTGCCAGCAGGTCAGGGTCGGGTTGGATCGTCCTGACTTTC. This sequence encodes CASRSGSGWIVLTF.

The table lists this clone with many counts. The rearrangement uses TRBV5-8 and TRBJ1-5; 8 nucleotides agree with TRBD1. The V and J ends lost 2 bases and 1 base, in that order; junction bases with no gene match: 8. This CDR3 is 17 amino acids long. Germline V gives CDR1 SGHTS, CDR2 YDEGEE. CDR3: CASSFHGTGASNQPQHF. The DNA of the CDR3 is TGTGCCAGCAGCTTCCACGGGACAGGAGCAAGCAATCAGCCCCAGCATTTT.

This clone occurred many times. The gene calls are TRBV19 and TRBJ2-7; 9 bases fit TRBD1. Trimming cost V 7 bases and J 3 bases; bases outside gene matches: 7. The CDR3 contains 14 residues. CDR1 LNHDA and CDR2 SQIVND come from the germline V gene (reference sequence). This chain's CDR3 is CASNPGTGFYEQYF. For the CDR3, the DNA is TGTGCCAGTAACCCCGGGACAGGGTTCTACGAGCAGTACTTC.

This clone was seen ten or more times. V usage is TRBV7-2 and J usage is TRBJ1-2; possibly TRBD1 for D (5 bases). Germline V gives CDR1 SGHTA, CDR2 FQGNSA. The V gene lost 4 bases and the J gene lost 8 bases, with 14 bases spanning the gap. This CDR3 is 13 amino acids long. This CDR3 is CASSSGDGLGYTF. The CDR3 DNA follows: TGTGCCAGCAGCTCGGGGGATGGGTTGGGCTACACCTTC.

This clone was detected ten times or more. The gene calls are TRBV7-3 and TRBJ1-1; 7 positions match TRBD1. Trimming removed 5 bases from V and 4 bases from J; junction bases left unmatched: 7. The CDR3 loop spans 14 amino acids. The germline gives CDR1 SGHTA, CDR2 FQGTGA. CDR3 sequence: CASSPTGSLTEAFF. Written as DNA, the CDR3 is TGTGCCAGCAGCCCGACAGGGTCCCTCACTGAAGCTTTCTTT.

This clone occurred many times. The chain employs TRBV4-1 and TRBJ1-1; D unclear. The CDR3 runs 13 residues. Per germline, CDR1 MGHRA and CDR2 YSYEKL. Trimming removed 1 base from V and 7 bases from J, with 10 bases in between. CDR3 sequence (DNA): TGCGCCAGCAGCCAAGGGGCAGGCGATGAAGCTTTCTTT. It is translated as CASSQGAGDEAFF.

This clone has more than one count but fewer than ten. This rearrangement joins TRBV21-1 to TRBJ2-7; TRBD1, as called in the table, went unchecked against the DNA. TRBV21-1 counts as a pseudogene. The length of the CDR3 is 15 residues. CDR3 protein: CASSSRTGSGYEQYF. CDR3 sequence (DNA): TGTGCCAGCAGCTCCCGGACAGGTTCGGGATACGAGCAGTACTTC.

This chain uses TRBV27 with TRBJ2-5, with 7 bases fitting TRBD1. Trimming took 2 bases from V and 2 from J; bases not matched to a gene: 2. This CDR3 is built from 14 residues. Germline lookup yields CDR1 MNHEY and CDR2 SMNVEV (reference sequence). CDR3 residues: CASSLNRGQETQYF. The CDR3, as DNA: TGTGCCAGCAGTTTAAACAGGGGACAAGAGACCCAGTACTTC.

This clone has ten or more counts. The chain couples TRBV29-1 to TRBJ2-1; 10 positions agree with TRBD1. The CDR3 runs to 13 residues. J lost 4 bases, V lost 6 bases, and 3 bases had no gene match. Looked up from germline, CDR1 is SQVTM and CDR2 is ANQGSEA. In DNA, the CDR3 is TGCAGCGTCCCGGGACAGGGGTACAATGAGCAGTTCTTC. Translated: CSVPGQGYNEQFF.

This clone was picked up many times. The J gene is TRBJ2-2, the V gene TRBV5-5, with 11 nucleotides matching TRBD1. CDR3 size: 16 residues. Germline V gives CDR1 SGHKS, CDR2 YYEKEE (reference sequence). The V gene end was trimmed by 2 bases and the J gene end by 7 bases; junction bases not matched to a gene: 7. The CDR3 bases are TGTGCCAGCAGCTTCGGACAGGGGGCCGAGAACGGGGAGCTGTTTTTT. It translates to CASSFGQGAENGELFF.

This clone was seen many times. The V and J genes are TRBV5-1 and TRBJ1-4, with D unclear. The CDR3 is 16 amino acids. Germline V gives CDR1 SGHRS, CDR2 YFSETQ. V was shortened by 1 base and J by 4 bases, with 14 bases between the two germline ends. The CDR3, as DNA: TGCGCCAGCAGCTTGACTAGTTACAGAGATAATGAAAAACTGTTTTTT. Protein: CASSLTSYRDNEKLFF.

The chain combines TRBV30 with TRBJ1-2; unclear D gene. The CDR3 contains 14 residues. From germline, CDR1 is GTSNPN and CDR2 SVGIG (reference sequence). Trimming removed 0 bases at V and 7 bases at J, with 15 bases between. CDR3 bases: TGTGCCTGGAGTGTTTTTTCCGGGGAGGCTGGCTACACCTTC. Translating it yields CAWSVFSGEAGYTF.

This clone was counted at least ten times. This chain links TRBV18 with TRBJ2-3; 11 bases map to TRBD1. The CDR3 length is 15 residues. The ends lost 8 bases at V and 0 bases at J; junction bases unmatched: 4. Germline-derived CDR1 and CDR2 are KGHSH and LQKENI. In nucleotides, the CDR3 is TGTGCCAGCGAGGGACAGGGGGGTAGCACAGATACGCAGTATTTT. Protein product: CASEGQGGSTDTQYF.

This clone has a handful of counts. The chain recombines TRBV7-3 with TRBJ2-3, with D tentatively TRBD1 (5 bases). The germline gives CDR1 SGHTA, CDR2 FQGTGA. Trimming removed 1 base from V and 0 bases from J, with 14 bases in between. The CDR3 is made up of 17 amino acids. CDR3 in DNA: TGTGCCAGCAGCTTAAGGGGCAGCACCTTCAGCACAGATACGCAGTATTTT. Its protein product is CASSLRGSTFSTDTQYF.

This clone occurred many times. DNA of the CDR3: TGTGCCAGCAGCCTAGCGGGAAACACCGGGGAGCTGTTTTTT. Translating gives CASSLAGNTGELFF. This chain links TRBV7-3 with TRBJ2-2; TRBD2 matches 9 bases. CDR1 and CDR2 (germline): SGHTA, FQGTGA. This CDR3 contains 14 residues. After removal of 5 bases from V and 2 bases from J, the junction contained 0 bases not matched to a gene.

This clone was observed at least ten times. The genes are TRBV4-3 and TRBJ2-1, with 8 bases aligning to TRBD2. CDR1 is LGHNA, CDR2 YSLEER, per germline. Unmatched junction bases numbered 4, after V lost 0 bases and J lost 0 bases. The CDR3 totals 17 residues. Here the CDR3 reads CASSQEQRGYSYNEQFF. CDR3 DNA: TGCGCCAGCAGCCAAGAACAGCGGGGGTACTCCTACAATGAGCAGTTCTTC.

This clone was counted many times. The gene calls are TRBV7-6 and TRBJ1-3; weak D call: TRBD1 (5 bases). Germline V CDR1 and CDR2: SGHVS, FNYEAQ. The CDR3 has 18 amino acids. V was clipped by 5 bases and J by 0 bases, with 20 bases between them. CDR3 DNA sequence: TGTGCCAGCAGCCCCTCGGTTGGTGGAACAGGCTCTGGAAACACCATATATTTT. It yields the protein CASSPSVGGTGSGNTIYF.